This passage covers 9 T cell receptor beta chains from one sample sequenced in a study of T-cell memory formation after mild COVID-19. TCRdb re-called the 5' RACE reads with MiXCR, one entry per CDR3 protein. This table holds about 110,000 distinct CDR3 sequences, under 15% found once. Sequences were obtained from PBMCs or a T cell subset sorted from them (not recorded which). These receptors all come from an adult woman who had mild COVID-19 (a few samples of this study predate the infection). Cell type and time point are not known.

This chain joins TRBV12-3 or TRBV12-4 and TRBJ2-5; D possibly corresponds to TRBD1 (5 bases). Trimming shortened V by 5 bases and J by 1 base, and 11 bases separated the two germline ends. CDR3 length equals 14 residues. This chain's CDR3 is CASSPTDSQETQYF. CDR3 sequence (DNA): TGTGCCAGCAGTCCAACTGACAGCCAAGAGACCCAGTACTTC.

The CDR3 DNA reads as TGCAGTGCTAAACCTGGCGGCTGGGAGCGGACTAGCGGGGGGGACATTCAGTACTTC. This sequence encodes CSAKPGGWERTSGGDIQYF. This sequence joins TRBV20-1 and TRBJ2-4, with TRBD2 matching 15 bases. Unmatched junction bases numbered 18, after V lost 4 bases and J lost 8 bases. The germline CDR1 and CDR2 sequences are DFQATT and SNEGSKA (reference sequence). This CDR3 has 19 residues.

A few counts support this clonotype. The chain couples TRBV25-1 to TRBJ2-3; TRBD2 matches at 7 bases. The CDR3 extends over 16 amino acids. Germline V gene data show CDR1 as MGHDK and CDR2 as SYGVNS. V shed 1 base and J 4 bases; nucleotides not matched to a gene: 8. The CDR3 here is CASSEWGGGPADTQYF. The CDR3 nucleotides read TGTGCCAGCAGTGAATGGGGGGGAGGGCCCGCAGATACGCAGTATTTT.

This clonotype came up many times. The rearrangement links TRBV29-1 to TRBJ2-1, with D perhaps matching TRBD1 or TRBD2 (5 bases each). V lost 3 bases to trimming and J lost 12 bases, with 9 bases between them. The germline CDR1 and CDR2 sequences are SQVTM and ANQGSEA. CDR3 size: 10 residues. The CDR3 sequence is CSVDRGAQFF. The CDR3 region has the DNA TGCAGCGTTGACCGAGGGGCGCAGTTCTTC.

This clonotype was picked up a small number of times. The chain carries TRBV7-6 and TRBJ2-2, with D tentatively TRBD1 or TRBD2 (5 bases each). The CDR3 has 19 amino acids. The V end was cut by 3 bases, the J end by 4 bases, with 24 bases between. Germline assignment: CDR1 SGHVS and CDR2 FNYEAQ. CDR3 sequence (DNA): TGTGCCAGCAGCTTTGCACGGTCGGGGCGGGCGGCTACCACCGGGGAGCTGTTTTTT. Its protein product is CASSFARSGRAATTGELFF.

This clonotype has only a few counts. The chain links TRBV9 to TRBJ2-3; 8 positions agree with TRBD1. CDR3 length: 16 amino acids. After removal of 0 bases from V and 2 bases from J, the junction contained 5 bases not matched to a gene. Germline-derived CDR1 and CDR2 are SGDLS and YYNGEE. The CDR3 sequence: CASSVGTGIHTDTQYF. CDR3 DNA: TGTGCCAGCAGCGTAGGGACAGGGATTCACACAGATACGCAGTATTTT.

This chain uses TRBV12-3 or TRBV12-4 with TRBJ2-6; D could derive from TRBD1 or TRBD2 (5 bases each). V lost 5 bases, J lost 1 base, and 15 bases lay in between. This CDR3 has 17 amino acids. CDR3 sequence: CASSGGSGMSGANVLTF. The CDR3 DNA follows: TGTGCCAGCAGTGGGGGTAGTGGGATGTCTGGGGCCAACGTCCTGACTTTC.

This clonotype was counted ten times or more. The chain recombines TRBV11-2 with TRBJ2-5; no firm D call. From germline, CDR1 is SGHAT and CDR2 FQNNGV. The CDR3 runs 10 residues. Deletions cut 6 bases from V and 5 bases from J, with 4 bases between. CDR3 sequence: CASRGETQYF. CDR3 nucleotides: TGTGCCAGCAGGGGGGAGACCCAGTACTTC.

The J gene is TRBJ1-1, the V gene TRBV7-6; 7 bases align to TRBD1. The germline CDR1 and CDR2 sequences are SGHVS and FNYEAQ. This CDR3 spans 15 amino acids. After removal of 1 base from V and 5 bases from J, the junction contained 7 bases not matched to a gene. The DNA of the CDR3 is TGTGCCAGCAGCTTAGGGGCGACAGGGAAGACTGAAGCTTTCTTT. Its protein is CASSLGATGKTEAFF.